One sample yielded the 2 T cell receptor beta chains listed below, sequenced in a study of OX40 agonist ivuxolimab in advanced cancers. Sequencing used immunoSEQ multiplex PCR; TCRdb keeps in-frame clones, though not all of them. The sample gives tens of thousands of clones, roughly 83% of which show up once; approximately 1.2% is in the top ten. The source material was CD4+ or CD8+ T cells sorted from blood, sampled in a trial of the OX40 agonist ivuxolimab. Receptor source: an adult with an advanced solid tumor such as melanoma, head and neck, liver or kidney cancer.

This chain uses TRBV28 with TRBJ1-2; 10 nucleotides match TRBD1. The ends lost 5 bases at V and 4 bases at J; junction bases unmatched: 7. CDR1 and CDR2 from the germline V gene are MDHEN and SYDVKM. CDR3 length equals 15 residues. CDR3 sequence (DNA): TGTGCCAGCAGTCCCGGGACAGGGGTTCCCTATGGCTACACCTTC. Translation gives CASSPGTGVPYGYTF.

Here the CDR3 DNA reads TGTGCCAGCAGCGCATCTGGGACCCTCTCTGGAAACACCATATATTTT. It translates to CASSASGTLSGNTIYF. The rearrangement joins TRBV11-2 to TRBJ1-3; D possibly corresponds to TRBD1 (5 bases). Trimming took 5 bases from V and 0 from J, leaving 14 bases between them. This CDR3 contains 16 residues. CDR1 is SGHAT, CDR2 FQNNGV, per germline.